This T cell receptor beta chain is drawn from a study of OX40 agonist ivuxolimab in advanced cancers. In the study overall: Dosing consisted of intravenous ivuxolimab at 0.01 to 10 mg/kg every 2 weeks.

Study-wide findings and caveats: In the 0.1 to 3.0 mg/kg range, CD4+ and CD8+ blood T cells had expanded clonally by week 6.

Profiling relied on immunoSEQ multiplex PCR, and the TCRdb table lists in-frame clones only, not all of them. The repertoire includes tens of thousands of clones, roughly 86% of them detected once, and 10% to 12% sits in the top ten. CDR3 size: 13 residues. CDR1 and CDR2 (germline): SGDLS, YYNGEE. Unmatched junction bases numbered 0, after V lost 3 bases and J lost 6 bases. Worth noting for this clone: The antigen is unknown.

This material consisted of CD4+ or CD8+ T cells sorted from blood, taken in a trial of the OX40 agonist ivuxolimab. This sequence originates from an adult with an advanced solid tumor such as melanoma, head and neck, liver or kidney cancer. The chain is built from TRBV9 and TRBJ2-1; 10 nucleotides match TRBD1. This CDR3 is CASSGDRGNEQFF. CDR3 coding DNA: TGTGCCAGCAGCGGGGACAGGGGCAATGAGCAGTTCTTC.